This is a list of T cell receptor beta chains from one sample in a study of cytomegalovirus exposure and HLA in healthy donors. Assay used: immunoSEQ multiplex PCR; TCRdb lists only in-frame clones, some missing. The repertoire holds more than 150,000 clones, with 80% as singletons. The sample comprised PBMCs. These receptor sequences come from a girl aged 10 to 17 in good health and CMV-seropositive. Both conserved end residues are part of each CDR3. D genes are given only for firm matches. Clone size is not always given. Where it is, it says once, few, many or a class for expanded clones.

j_gene: TRBJ2-5
abundance: NA
d_gene: NA
v_gene: TRBV23-1
CDR3aa: CASSQSPSADQGLETQYF
CDR3nt: TGCGCCAGCAGTCAATCCCCTTCCGCAGATCAGGGACTAGAGACCCAGTACTTC

j_gene: TRBJ2-5
abundance: NA
d_gene: NA
v_gene: TRBV2
CDR3aa: CASHGLRTETQYF
CDR3nt: TGTGCCAGCCACGGACTGCGGACAGAGACCCAGTACTTC

j_gene: TRBJ2-4
abundance: NA
d_gene: TRBD2
v_gene: TRBV9
CDR3aa: CASSVGGGSAKNIQYF
CDR3nt: TGTGCCAGCAGCGTAGGCGGGGGTAGCGCCAAAAACATTCAGTACTTC

j_gene: TRBJ1-1
abundance: NA
d_gene: NA
v_gene: TRBV6-5
CDR3aa: CASSRGELAFF
CDR3nt: TGTGCCAGCAGCCGAGGTGAATTGGCTTTCTTT

j_gene: TRBJ1-5
abundance: NA
d_gene: NA
v_gene: TRBV19
CDR3aa: CATETGYGSNQPQHF
CDR3nt: TGTGCCACAGAGACAGGTTATGGGAGCAATCAGCCCCAGCATTTT

j_gene: TRBJ2-1
abundance: NA
d_gene: NA
v_gene: TRBV5-1
CDR3aa: CASSLVGDTDNEQFF
CDR3nt: TGCGCCAGCAGCCTTGTCGGGGACACAGACAATGAGCAGTTCTTC

j_gene: TRBJ2-1
abundance: NA
d_gene: TRBD1
v_gene: TRBV5-6
CDR3aa: CASSSGQSSYNEQFF
CDR3nt: TGTGCCAGCAGCTCGGGACAGTCCTCCTACAATGAGCAGTTCTTC

j_gene: TRBJ2-3
abundance: NA
d_gene: TRBD2
v_gene: TRBV29-1
CDR3aa: CSVGKSGMTDTQYF
CDR3nt: TGCAGCGTTGGTAAGAGCGGGATGACAGATACGCAGTATTTT

j_gene: TRBJ1-2
abundance: NA
d_gene: NA
v_gene: TRBV30
CDR3aa: CAWSVRQGGGYTF
CDR3nt: TGTGCCTGGAGTGTACGGCAGGGCGGTGGCTACACCTTC

j_gene: TRBJ2-1
abundance: few
d_gene: NA
v_gene: TRBV6-5
CDR3aa: CASSYAGYNEQFF
CDR3nt: TGTGCCAGCAGTTACGCGGGGTACAATGAGCAGTTCTTC

j_gene: TRBJ2-1
abundance: NA
d_gene: NA
v_gene: TRBV15
CDR3aa: CATSRDGRRGGWNEQFF
CDR3nt: TGTGCCACCAGCAGAGATGGCCGGAGGGGCGGGTGGAATGAGCAGTTCTTC

j_gene: TRBJ2-3
abundance: NA
d_gene: TRBD1
v_gene: TRBV5-1
CDR3aa: CASSSTGGTDTQYF
CDR3nt: TGCGCCAGCAGCTCCACAGGGGGCACAGATACGCAGTATTTT

j_gene: TRBJ2-7
abundance: NA
d_gene: TRBD2
v_gene: TRBV4-1
CDR3aa: CASSHRLAGGYEQYF
CDR3nt: TGCGCCAGCAGCCACCGCCTAGCGGGAGGATACGAGCAGTACTTC

j_gene: TRBJ2-5
abundance: NA
d_gene: TRBD2
v_gene: TRBV10-1
CDR3aa: CASSAASGTTQETQYF
CDR3nt: TGCGCCAGCAGTGCCGCGTCGGGGACTACACAAGAGACCCAGTACTTC

j_gene: TRBJ1-5
abundance: NA
d_gene: NA
v_gene: TRBV2
CDR3aa: CASSGETRGNQPQHF
CDR3nt: TGTGCCAGCAGTGGGGAGACAAGGGGCAATCAGCCCCAGCATTTT

j_gene: TRBJ2-7
abundance: NA
d_gene: TRBD2
v_gene: TRBV7-9
CDR3aa: CASSSTAGGSYEQYF
CDR3nt: TGTGCCAGCAGCTCCACTGCGGGAGGCTCCTACGAGCAGTACTTC

j_gene: TRBJ2-7
abundance: NA
d_gene: NA
v_gene: TRBV10-1
CDR3aa: CASSTQTGTEQYF
CDR3nt: TGCGCCAGCAGCACACAGACAGGAACCGAGCAGTACTTC

j_gene: TRBJ2-1
abundance: NA
d_gene: TRBD2
v_gene: TRBV9
CDR3aa: CASSPRLATYNEQFF
CDR3nt: TGTGCCAGCAGCCCCCGACTAGCAACCTACAATGAGCAGTTCTTC

j_gene: TRBJ1-5
abundance: few
d_gene: NA
v_gene: TRBV19
CDR3aa: CASSIWSRVGQPQHF
CDR3nt: TGTGCCAGTAGTATATGGTCCAGGGTTGGGCAGCCCCAGCATTTT

j_gene: TRBJ1-1
abundance: NA
d_gene: TRBD1
v_gene: TRBV6-4
CDR3aa: CASSPDRGNTEAFF
CDR3nt: TGTGCCAGCAGCCCGGACAGGGGAAACACTGAAGCTTTCTTT

j_gene: TRBJ2-7
abundance: NA
d_gene: TRBD1
v_gene: TRBV19
CDR3aa: CASTPGGDHEQYF
CDR3nt: TGTGCCAGTACCCCAGGGGGTGACCACGAGCAGTACTTC

j_gene: TRBJ2-3
abundance: NA
d_gene: TRBD2
v_gene: TRBV7-3
CDR3aa: CASSPGLAGGGDTQYF
CDR3nt: TGTGCCAGCAGCCCTGGCCTAGCGGGAGGCGGAGATACGCAGTATTTT

j_gene: TRBJ2-3
abundance: NA
d_gene: TRBD2
v_gene: TRBV5-4
CDR3aa: CASSYLPGLAGVATDTQYF
CDR3nt: TGTGCCAGCAGCTATTTACCGGGACTAGCGGGAGTGGCGACAGATACGCAGTATTTT

j_gene: TRBJ1-2
abundance: few
d_gene: TRBD1
v_gene: TRBV6-1
CDR3aa: CASSEWTGGHYGYTF
CDR3nt: TGTGCCAGCAGTGAATGGACAGGGGGCCACTATGGCTACACCTTC

j_gene: TRBJ1-4
abundance: NA
d_gene: TRBD1
v_gene: TRBV5-6
CDR3aa: CASSSGTGDNEKLFF
CDR3nt: TGTGCCAGCAGCTCCGGGACAGGGGATAATGAAAAACTGTTTTTT

j_gene: TRBJ1-3
abundance: NA
d_gene: NA
v_gene: TRBV5-6
CDR3aa: CASSLDAGVGNTIYF
CDR3nt: TGTGCCAGCAGCTTGGATGCGGGGGTTGGAAACACCATATATTTT

j_gene: TRBJ2-7
abundance: NA
d_gene: NA
v_gene: TRBV25-1
CDR3aa: CASSESGFDEQYF
CDR3nt: TGTGCCAGCAGTGAATCCGGGTTCGACGAGCAGTACTTC